The rows below give T cell receptor beta chains drawn from one sample of a study of long-term antiretroviral therapy in people with HIV. Sequencing used immunoSEQ multiplex PCR; TCRdb keeps in-frame clones, though not all of them. The data contain 35,000 to 45,000 clones, 80% to 90% of them singletons. The material sequenced was unsorted PBMCs, taken 2.2 years after starting antiretroviral therapy. These receptors all stem from a man younger than 35 with HIV. Each CDR3 is given with its conserved first and last residue. The D gene is left open where the match is weak. The size entry is marked missing in some rows and otherwise reads once, few, many or a size class.

d_call j_call v_call clone_size cdr3_nt cdr3_aa
. TRBJ1-4 TRBV28 once TGTGCCAGCAGGGGAAATGAAAAACTGTTTTTT CASRGNEKLFF
. TRBJ2-2 TRBV6-6 . TGTGCCAGCACTCATTTGGGGGGGCGCGTCACCGGGGAGCTGTTTTTT CASTHLGGRVTGELFF
. TRBJ2-3 TRBV28 . TGTGCCAGCAGCACAGGGCCAGATACGCAGTATTTT CASSTGPDTQYF
TRBD2 TRBJ2-5 TRBV2 . TGTGCCAGCAGTGAACCTCTAGCGGTAGAGACCCAGTACTTC CASSEPLAVETQYF
. TRBJ1-6 TRBV5-1 . TGCGCCAGCAGTGAAACGGGATCCTATAATTCACCCCTCCACTTT CASSETGSYNSPLHF
. TRBJ2-7 TRBV7-9 . TGTGCCAGCAGCAAAACCCTGGGGAGCTACGAGCAGTACTTC CASSKTLGSYEQYF
. TRBJ1-4 TRBV7-9 . TGTGCCAGCAGCTTAGGCGGAGGGGAGGGAGAAAAACTGTTTTTT CASSLGGGEGEKLFF
TRBD2 TRBJ2-1 TRBV7-9 once TGTGCCAGCAGCCTTAGTCTAGCGGGGTCCTACAATGAGCAGTTCTTC CASSLSLAGSYNEQFF
. TRBJ1-4 TRBV6-5 . TGTGCCAGCAGTTTCGACTGGCCTCGGAATGAAAAACTGTTTTTT CASSFDWPRNEKLFF
. TRBJ2-7 TRBV6-6 . TGTGCCAGCAGTCCGCTTAGGGACAACTACGAGCAGTACTTC CASSPLRDNYEQYF
TRBD1 TRBJ2-1 TRBV18 . TGTGCCAGCTCACCACTCCGGGACAGTCCCTACAATGAGCAGTTCTTC CASSPLRDSPYNEQFF
TRBD2 TRBJ2-3 TRBV18 . TGTGCCAGCTCACCTTCCCGGGGGGGGCCCAGCACAGATACGCAGTATTTT CASSPSRGGPSTDTQYF
TRBD2 TRBJ2-1 TRBV5-1 . TGCGCCAGCAGCCCTCAGCGGGGTAGTGGAAACAATGAGCAGTTCTTC CASSPQRGSGNNEQFF
TRBD1 TRBJ2-7 TRBV5-5 . TGTGCCAGCAGCTTGGGCACACAGGGGGCTTACGAGCAGTACTTC CASSLGTQGAYEQYF
TRBD1 TRBJ1-1 TRBV10-3 . TGTGCCATCAGGGGGACAGGGAGGGGAATAAACACTGAAGCTTTCTTT CAIRGTGRGINTEAFF
. TRBJ2-1 TRBV30 . TGTGCCTGGAGTGATGTAGCAGAGAATGAGCAGTTCTTC CAWSDVAENEQFF
TRBD1 TRBJ2-7 TRBV27 . TGTGCCAGCAGTTTAGGGGGACAGGGTTACGAGCAGTACTTC CASSLGGQGYEQYF
. TRBJ2-1 TRBV6-6 . TGTGCCAGCAGTTTAGTGGCAGTTTACAATGAGCAGTTCTTC CASSLVAVYNEQFF
. TRBJ2-3 TRBV25-1 . TGTGCCAGCAGATTTAACCATACGCAGTATTTT CASRFNHTQYF
. TRBJ2-1 TRBV5-1 . TGCGCCAGCAGCTCCCCATTGTCAGCGGATCCGTACAATGAGCAGTTCTTC CASSSPLSADPYNEQFF
TRBD1 TRBJ1-1 TRBV18 . TGTGCCAGCTCACGTTCAGGGGGCGAATTTAAACCGTTTGAAGCTTTCTTT CASSRSGGEFKPFEAFF
TRBD2 TRBJ2-1 TRBV29-1 . TGCAGCGCGTCCGGGACTAGCGTCAGCGGGGTTTACAATGAGCAGTTCTTC CSASGTSVSGVYNEQFF
. TRBJ2-7 TRBV6-1 . TGTGCCAGCAGTGAGAACAGGGTCCGGTACGAGCAGTACTTC CASSENRVRYEQYF
. TRBJ1-6 TRBV6-6 . TGTGCCAGCAGCCAACAGGGAGGAGATAATTCACCCCTCCACTTT CASSQQGGDNSPLHF
. TRBJ2-7 TRBV5-6 . TGTGCCAGCAGCTTCGGACTTACCTACGAGCAGTACTTC CASSFGLTYEQYF
TRBD1 TRBJ2-7 TRBV5-1 . TGCGCCAGCAGCCAAATCCCGGGACAGGGGTACGAGCAGTACTTC CASSQIPGQGYEQYF
. TRBJ1-2 TRBV11-2 . TGTGCCAGCAGCACGGACGGAACCTATGGCTACACCTTC CASSTDGTYGYTF
. TRBJ2-2 TRBV7-6 . TGTGCCAGCAGCTTTTCCGGGACGGCTAACACCGGGGAGCTGTTTTTT CASSFSGTANTGELFF
TRBD2 TRBJ2-7 TRBV5-4 . TGTGCCAGCAGCAGCGGGACTAGCGGGACCTACGAGCAGTACTTC CASSSGTSGTYEQYF
. TRBJ2-1 TRBV5-4 . TGTGCCAGCAGGGGATGGACAGGGAGGGACAATGAGCAGTTCTTC CASRGWTGRDNEQFF
TRBD2 TRBJ2-5 TRBV5-1 . TGCGCCAGCAGCTTCCTAGCGGGAGGGCCGGGCGAGACCCAGTACTTC CASSFLAGGPGETQYF
. TRBJ2-7 TRBV19 . TGTGCCAGTAGCATCCGAGAAGCCTACGAGCAGTACTTC CASSIREAYEQYF
. TRBJ2-7 TRBV9 . TGTGCCAGCAGCCCACGACTAGACGAGCAGTACTTC CASSPRLDEQYF
TRBD2 TRBJ2-1 TRBV29-1 . TGCAGCGTTGAAATAACTAGCGGGTGGGATGAGCAGTTCTTC CSVEITSGWDEQFF
. TRBJ2-7 TRBV18 . TGTGCCAGCTCACCACCGAACGGGAGATCAAATAACGAGCAGTACTTC CASSPPNGRSNNEQYF
TRBD1 TRBJ2-7 TRBV7-2 . TGTGCCAGCAGCTCGGGACAGGCGGAAACCTACGAGCAGTACTTC CASSSGQAETYEQYF
TRBD1 TRBJ1-5 TRBV6-5 . TGTGCCAGCAGTCAGGGGGGAGGGGGCAATCAGCCCCAGCATTTT CASSQGGGGNQPQHF
. TRBJ2-7 TRBV19 . TGTGCCAGTAGTGCCGGACTTTCATACGAGCAGTACTTC CASSAGLSYEQYF
. TRBJ2-3 TRBV19 . TGTGCCAGTAGCCTTGGCGGAGCTAGCACAGATACGCAGTATTTT CASSLGGASTDTQYF
. TRBJ1-1 TRBV14 . TGTGCCAGCAGCCCTAGGGGGAACACTGAAGCTTTCTTT CASSPRGNTEAFF
. TRBJ2-6 TRBV6-4 . TGTGCCAGCGGGGCGGCTGGGGCCAACGTCCTGACTTTC CASGAAGANVLTF
. TRBJ2-3 TRBV27 . TGTGCCAGCAGTACCGGGACCGAATTGGATACGCAGTATTTT CASSTGTELDTQYF
. TRBJ1-2 TRBV19 . TGTGCCAGTAGTATAAACATCTTCTCTAACTATGGCTACACCTTC CASSINIFSNYGYTF
TRBD1 TRBJ2-1 TRBV7-3 . TGTGCCAGCAGCCGGACAGGGGACAATGAGCAGTTCTTC CASSRTGDNEQFF
. TRBJ2-7 TRBV28 . TGTGCCAGCAGTTATCGAGACAGAGCCTACGAGCAGTACTTC CASSYRDRAYEQYF
TRBD1 TRBJ1-6 TRBV5-1 . TGCGCCAGCAGCTCTGACAGGGTTTATTCACCCCTCCACTTT CASSSDRVYSPLHF
TRBD1 TRBJ1-1 TRBV6-5 . TGTGCCAGCTCCTGGACAGGAAACACTGAAGCTTTCTTT CASSWTGNTEAFF
TRBD2 TRBJ2-3 TRBV19 . TGTGCCAGTAGTATAGTCTGGACTAGCGGGGAAGGTGATACGCAGTATTTT CASSIVWTSGEGDTQYF
. TRBJ2-7 TRBV19 . TGTGCCAGTAGTATAGATCGGGTCACAAACACCTACGAGCAGTACTTC CASSIDRVTNTYEQYF
. TRBJ2-7 TRBV20-1 . TGCAGTGCCCCCCTTAGGGACCTGCAGTACTTC CSAPLRDLQYF
. TRBJ2-7 TRBV27 . TGTGCCAGCAGTCCTAGACAGACCTACGAGCAGTACTTC CASSPRQTYEQYF